The 23 T cell receptor beta chains below come from one sample, sequenced in a study of molecular identifiers for immune sequencing clone quantification. TCRdb independently ran MiXCR on the PCR reads; one entry per CDR3 protein. Of 490,000 or so distinct CDR3 sequences listed, about 25% are singletons. Sequencing was carried out using naive CD8+ T cells from blood, with Jurkat cell RNA spiked in. The subset: FACS-sorted CD8+CD4-CCR7+CD45RA+ naive T cells. These receptors all stem from a human donor in good health. Some libraries in this study had Jurkat cell RNA spiked in.

V gene TRBV4-3 combines with J gene TRBJ2-7; perhaps TRBD1 as D (6 bases). This CDR3 comprises 15 residues. Germline V lookup: CDR1 LGHNA, CDR2 YSLEER. The germline V and J ends were trimmed by 0 bases and 5 bases, with 14 bases remaining between them. CDR3 region: CASSQDRQGWDEQYF. CDR3 in DNA: TGCGCCAGCAGCCAAGATAGGCAGGGGTGGGACGAGCAGTACTTC.

This clonotype was observed a few times. The gene calls are TRBV29-1 and TRBJ1-1, with D perhaps TRBD1 (5 bases). The germline V and J ends were trimmed by 2 bases and 8 bases, with 24 bases remaining between them. The CDR3 spans 16 residues. The germline CDR1 and CDR2 sequences are SQVTM and ANQGSEA. CDR3 bases: TGCAGCGTTGAACCGACAATGATGCAGGGTACCACCGAAGCTTTCTTT. It specifies CSVEPTMMQGTTEAFF.

A few counts support this clonotype. The rearrangement joins TRBV20-1 to TRBJ1-1; TRBD1 matches 9 bases. The junction had 5 bases not matched to a gene; V was cut back by 0 bases and J by 3 bases. The germline V gene encodes CDR1 DFQATT and CDR2 SNEGSKA (reference sequence). The CDR3 extends over 15 amino acids. The CDR3 DNA reads as TGCAGTGCTAGAGATAGGACAGGGGAGTACACTGAAGCTTTCTTT. Protein: CSARDRTGEYTEAFF.

This clonotype was observed a few times. The chain links TRBV19 to TRBJ2-3, with a possible D match to TRBD2 (5 bases). The CDR3 loop spans 11 amino acids. V was pared by 9 bases and J by 6 bases, with 10 bases between. Germline V gene sequence: CDR1 LNHDA, CDR2 SQIVND (reference sequence). The CDR3 nucleotides are TGTGCCAGCTGGCGAGGGGATACGCAGTATTTT. This translates into CASWRGDTQYF. Based on the CDR3 plus reference TRBV19 and TRBJ2-3, the full variable domain is DGGITQSPKYLFRKEGQNVTLSCEQNLNHDAMYWYRQDPGQGLRLIYYSQIVNDFQKGDIAEGYSVSREKKESFPLTVTSAQKNPTAFYLCASWRGDTQYFGPGTRLTVL.

In this sample, this clonotype turned up many times. The chain links TRBV7-8 to TRBJ2-3; the match to TRBD2 covers 8 bases. Germline-derived CDR1 and CDR2 are SGHVS and FQNEAQ. This CDR3 comprises 13 residues. V lost 8 bases and J lost 3; bases outside the gene matches: 4. CDR3 in DNA: TGTGCCAGCCGTAGCGGGGAAACAGATACGCAGTATTTT. Its translation: CASRSGETDTQYF.

This clonotype was observed at least ten times. The chain combines TRBV5-1 with TRBJ2-3; D gene ambiguous. The CDR3 contains 16 residues. Deletions cut 2 bases from V and 1 base from J, with 14 bases between. Germline V gene data show CDR1 as SGHRS and CDR2 as YFSETQ. The CDR3 spells CASSFVWESGTDTQYF. In DNA, the CDR3 is TGCGCCAGCAGCTTTGTTTGGGAATCTGGCACAGATACGCAGTATTTT.

The sample holds a few counts of this clonotype. The chain uses TRBV20-1 and TRBJ2-7; 7 positions agree with TRBD1. The CDR3 contains 14 residues. Germline loops: CDR1 DFQATT, CDR2 SNEGSKA (reference sequence). V shed 0 bases, J shed 0 bases, and the junction held 2 bases outside the gene matches. CDR3 in amino acids: CSARERDSSYEQYF. The CDR3 bases are TGCAGTGCTAGAGAACGGGACAGCTCCTACGAGCAGTACTTC.

This clonotype was detected many times. The chain couples TRBV6-1 to TRBJ2-1; TRBD1 might be the D (5 bases). Germline V gives CDR1 MNHNS, CDR2 SASEGT. V was cut by 2 bases and J by 14 bases, with 16 bases left in between. This CDR3 spans 13 amino acids. DNA of the CDR3: TGTGCCAGCAGTGAACCCACGACAGCAGAGAAGTTCTTC. Its translation: CASSEPTTAEKFF.

This clonotype was detected ten times or more. The rearrangement links TRBV7-8 to TRBJ2-3; TRBD2 matches at 9 bases. The trim removed 5 bases at V and 5 bases at J, leaving 8 bases unmatched. CDR3 length equals 15 residues. The germline CDR1 and CDR2 sequences are SGHVS and FQNEAQ. The CDR3 nucleotides are TGTGCCAGCAGCCAGGTAGCGGGGGCTATAGATACGCAGTATTTT. Translation gives CASSQVAGAIDTQYF. The whole variable domain, remainder taken from reference TRBV7-8 and TRBJ2-3, is GAGVSQSPRYKVAKRGQDVALRCDPISGHVSLFWYQQALGQGPEFLTYFQNEAQLDKSGLPSDRFFAERPEGSVSTLKIQRTQQEDSAVYLCASSQVAGAIDTQYFGPGTRLTVL.

This clonotype occurred many times. This chain connects TRBV14 to TRBJ1-1; the D gene is possibly TRBD1 (6 bases). The V and J ends lost 4 bases and 0 bases respectively, with 18 bases between them. The CDR3 is 17 residues long. Germline lookup yields CDR1 SGHDN and CDR2 FVKESK. The CDR3 DNA sequence: TGTGCCAGCAGCCCCCTTCGGGGGGGGCCAGTGAACACTGAAGCTTTCTTT. This sequence encodes CASSPLRGGPVNTEAFF. Using reference TRBV14 and TRBJ1-1 for the parts outside the CDR3, the full variable domain is EAGVTQFPSHSVIEKGQTVTLRCDPISGHDNLYWYRRVMGKEIKFLLHFVKESKQDESGMPNNRFLAERTGGTYSTLKVQPAELEDSGVYFCASSPLRGGPVNTEAFFGQGTRLTVV.

Points on this clonotype: A much larger clone differs by one base, so this may be a read error. The rearrangement uses TRBV28 and TRBJ1-5; D perhaps matches TRBD1 (5 bases). The CDR3 totals 14 residues. Germline V gene data show CDR1 as MDHEN and CDR2 as SYDVKM. This CDR3 is CASSFGASNQPQQF. The CDR3 bases are TGTGCCAGCAGTTTCGGGGCTAGCAATCAGCCCCAGCAGTTT. The full variable domain, completed using reference TRBV28 and TRBJ1-5, is DVKVTQSSRYLVKRTGEKVFLECVQDMDHENMFWYRQDPGLGLRLIYFSYDVKMKEKGDIPEGYSVSREKKERFSLILESASTNQTSMYLCASSFGASNQPQQFGDGTRLSIL.

This clonotype was seen many times. This chain connects TRBV28 to TRBJ2-6; either TRBD1 or TRBD2 may supply D (5 bases each). The CDR3 has 16 amino acids. The ends were cut back, 5 bases at V and 0 bases at J, with 11 bases in the middle. CDR1 MDHEN and CDR2 SYDVKM come from the germline V gene. The CDR3 DNA is TGTGCCAGCAGTCCGGGACGGAGCTCTGGGGCCAACGTCCTGACTTTC. Protein: CASSPGRSSGANVLTF.

This clonotype showed up just a few times. The V gene is TRBV5-4, the J gene TRBJ2-5; D gene uncertain. Germline CDR1 reads SGHNT; CDR2 reads YYREEE (reference sequence). V was clipped by 2 bases and J by 5 bases, with 7 bases between them. The CDR3 has 12 amino acids. In DNA form, the CDR3 reads TGTGCCAGCAGCTTTAATGCTGAGACCCAGTACTTC. Translation: CASSFNAETQYF.

The V and J genes are TRBV4-3 and TRBJ1-3; D may be TRBD1 (5 bases). V was clipped by 1 base and J by 0 bases, with 13 bases between them. The CDR3 is 17 amino acids. The germline V gene encodes CDR1 LGHNA and CDR2 YSLEER. This CDR3 reads CASSQGQRTLSGNTIYF. The CDR3, as DNA: TGCGCCAGCAGCCAAGGACAGAGAACCCTCTCTGGAAACACCATATATTTT.

This clonotype has ten or more counts. This sequence joins TRBV2 and TRBJ2-3; maybe TRBD1 (5 bases). CDR3 length: 13 residues. CDR1 is SNHLY, CDR2 FYNNEI, per germline. V was cut by 10 bases and J by 1 base, with 12 bases left in between. CDR3 in DNA: TGTGCCAATACAGGAGACCGCACAGATACGCAGTATTTT. This codes for CANTGDRTDTQYF.

Notes on this clonotype: A much larger clone differs from this one at a single base, so this may be a read error. J is TRBJ1-2 and V is TRBV7-9; no definite D call. This CDR3 contains 15 residues. From germline, CDR1 is SEHNR and CDR2 FQNEAQ (reference sequence). The chain's CDR3 is CASSLSGAANNGYTF. The CDR3 bases are TGTGCCAGCAGTCTTTCAGGTGCAGCTAACAATGGCTACACCTTC.

This chain joins TRBV6-2 or TRBV6-3 and TRBJ2-7; a possible D gene is TRBD1 (5 bases). The CDR3 length is 17 residues. The V and J ends lost 2 bases and 6 bases respectively, with 23 bases between them. The germline V gene has CDR1 MNHEY and CDR2 SVGEGT. The CDR3 coding sequence is TGTGCCAGCAGTTACGACGTCCCGCCCAGGGCACTTAGCGAGCAGTACTTC. This sequence encodes CASSYDVPPRALSEQYF.

The CDR3 region is CASTMGQGSQPQHF. Written as DNA, the CDR3 is TGTGCCAGCACCATGGGACAGGGAAGTCAGCCCCAGCATTTT. J is TRBJ1-5 and V is TRBV6-6; TRBD1 matches 9 bases. Germline V gene lookup returns CDR1 MNHNY and CDR2 SVGAGI (reference sequence). The CDR3 consists of 14 residues. The junction had 7 bases not matched to a gene; V was cut back by 7 bases and J by 6 bases.

V and J are TRBV18 and TRBJ2-7, with 7 bases aligning to TRBD1. The CDR3 covers 15 residues. Germline V gene lookup returns CDR1 KGHSH and CDR2 LQKENI. V lost 8 bases, J lost 1 base, and 11 bases stayed unmatched. The DNA of the CDR3 is TGTGCCAGCCGCGGTGGGACAGAGTATTCCTACGAGCAGTACTTC. Amino acid sequence: CASRGGTEYSYEQYF.

This clonotype was recorded many times. The chain has TRBV28 and TRBJ1-5; a possible D gene is TRBD1 (5 bases). In germline, CDR1 is MDHEN, CDR2 SYDVKM. Trimming pared 7 bases from V and 2 bases from J, leaving 12 bases between. This CDR3 comprises 14 residues. The CDR3, as DNA: TGTGCCAGCACCGAGACAGCGCGCAATCAGCCCCAGCATTTT. As protein: CASTETARNQPQHF.

Concerning this clonotype itself: One end of the junction does not line up with germline, which may come from a read error. CDR3 loop: CASSLFTGSSGTNVLPF. The DNA for the CDR3 is TGTGCCAGCAGCTTATTTACGGGGAGCTCTGGGACCAACGTCCTGCCTTTC. V gene TRBV13 combines with J gene TRBJ2-6, with D possibly called TRBD1 or TRBD2 (5 bases each). The V gene's germline CDR1 is PRHDT and CDR2 FYEKMQ (reference sequence). The CDR3 runs 17 residues.

This clonotype has just one count. A read error is likely, as this CDR3 ends without the conserved phenylalanine or tryptophan. The J gene is TRBJ1-1, the V gene TRBV4-3; D is undetermined. Per the germline V gene, CDR1 is LGHNA and CDR2 is YSLEER. V was clipped by 0 bases and J by 1 base, with 12 bases between them. The CDR3 consists of 16 residues. The CDR3 DNA sequence: TGCGCCAGCAGCCAAGAGTTATACCAGGAGAACACTGAAGCTTTCCTT. Protein sequence: CASSQELYQENTEAFL.

A remark on this clonotype: Compared with germline, one end of the junction differs, possibly owing to a read error. The gene calls are TRBV7-9 and TRBJ2-2; tentative D call: TRBD1 (6 bases). The germline CDR1 and CDR2 sequences are SEHNR and FQNEAQ (reference sequence). The CDR3 covers 16 residues. CDR3 coding DNA: TGTGCCAGCGGCTTAGAAACAGGGCGTGACACCGGGGAGCTGTTTTTT. Residues: CASGLETGRDTGELFF.